The rows below give T cell receptor beta chains drawn from one sample of a study of vaccination and CD4 T cells after COVID-19. Their target antigens are unknown. TCRdb itself ran the PCR reads through MiXCR, one entry per CDR3 protein. The sample lists around 21,000 distinct CDR3 sequences; roughly three fifths were seen once. Material: CD4+ T cells from blood, cultured in vitro. These receptors were collected from a human donor who had recovered from COVID-19. The CDR3 runs from the conserved cysteine through the conserved F or W. A D gene is named only where the DNA matches it firmly.

j_gene	v_gene	d_gene	CDR3aa
TRBJ2-7	TRBV15	NA	CATSRDSDGDYEQYF
TRBJ2-3	TRBV7-3	NA	CASSPTGTFTDTQYF
TRBJ2-2	TRBV10-2	NA	CASSTRNTGELFF
TRBJ2-5	TRBV11-3	NA	CASSPLRAPGETQYF
TRBJ1-6	TRBV20-1	TRBD1	CSARINPGQRGNSPLHF
TRBJ2-7	TRBV6-1	TRBD2	CASSRAGGGYEQYF
TRBJ1-1	TRBV7-2	TRBD1	CASSPTTGAITEAFF
TRBJ2-3	TRBV20-1	NA	CSANQEGGDTQYF
TRBJ2-5	TRBV19	NA	CASSISAGETQYF
TRBJ2-7	TRBV7-9	NA	CAILYEQYF
TRBJ1-2	TRBV2	NA	CASRPGQSLGYGYTF
TRBJ2-3	TRBV20-1	TRBD2	CSARPELAGDKYF
TRBJ2-5	TRBV6-2/TRBV6-3	NA	CASSYSETQYF
TRBJ1-1	TRBV30	NA	CACYEAYTEAFF
TRBJ1-5	TRBV10-1	TRBD1	CASSDRGNGQPQHF
TRBJ2-3	TRBV11-1	NA	CASSPRRQLTDTQYF
TRBJ2-7	TRBV7-9	NA	CASSLGRVPYEQYF
TRBJ1-1	TRBV5-1	NA	CASSPLTGSNTEAFF
TRBJ1-1	TRBV7-2	TRBD1	CASSPDRGSAEAFF
TRBJ1-1	TRBV5-5	NA	CASSSLSGGPLRLPAEAFF
TRBJ2-3	TRBV24-1	NA	CATSEPGVGTDTQYF
TRBJ1-4	TRBV5-1	NA	CASSLSGTSEKLFF
TRBJ2-7	TRBV27	TRBD1	CASSGRGFYEQYF
TRBJ2-1	TRBV6-2/TRBV6-3	NA	CASSLDRTSTNF
TRBJ2-5	TRBV5-8	TRBD1	CASSLGQGIQETQYF
TRBJ2-2	TRBV27	NA	CASSRDTTGELFF
TRBJ1-3	TRBV7-9	NA	CASSLGGRTQNTTYF
TRBJ1-1	TRBV7-9	NA	CASSRSNSGEAFF
TRBJ2-7	TRBV7-2	NA	CASSLIYEQYF
TRBJ2-3	TRBV7-3	NA	CASSPTPGHTQYF
TRBJ1-1	TRBV29-1	NA	CSVLGRTLMNTEAFF
TRBJ1-2	TRBV7-9	TRBD1	CASSSSTGQGALGYTF
TRBJ2-5	TRBV10-3	NA	CAIRRGLQETQYF
TRBJ1-2	TRBV7-2	TRBD1	CASSLTPGQGYGYTF
TRBJ2-7	TRBV21-1	NA	CASAGWGLYEQYF
TRBJ1-4	TRBV7-8	NA	CASSQSAGVGEKLFF
TRBJ1-3	TRBV7-2	NA	CASSSGDGPGNTIYF
TRBJ2-7	TRBV11-2	TRBD2	CASSLQRELYEQYF
TRBJ1-5	TRBV6-5	NA	CASSSTGGQPQHF
TRBJ1-1	TRBV7-2	NA	CASSREAFF
TRBJ1-1	TRBV27	TRBD1	CASSTGGNRGTEAFF